The clone carrying this TCR beta chain was detected a few times. Its matching antigen is unknown. It was RNA transcripts that yielded the amplified TCR beta CDR3 regions. A set of HTBI primers served as the primers for a first-round RT-PCR of the TCR CDR3. TCRdb redid the calling of the multiplex PCR reads with MiXCR, one entry per CDR3 protein. The profile shows about 640,000 distinct CDR3 sequences, around 21% of them singletons. Reasons for excluding patients were uncontrolled infection, other autoimmune disease, pregnancy or lactation. Every diagnosis used clinical symptoms, serum thyroxine and TRAb, thyroid ultrasound and orbital computed tomography. CDR1 and CDR2 from the germline V gene are KGHDR and SFDVKD. The CDR3 sequence is 16 residues long. J was trimmed by 2 bases and V by 4 bases; bases with no gene match: 4. This sample stems from a study of T cells in Graves' hyperthyroidism and ophthalmopathy. Study at large: At initial diagnosis, before any treatment had begun, peripheral blood was obtained.

Regarding the study as a whole: A model of 13 V-J features distinguished ophthalmopathy from stable hyperthyroidism.

The rearrangement uses TRBV24-1 and TRBJ1-3; 10 positions match TRBD1. The clonotype originates from a man younger than 40 with Graves' ophthalmopathy. The specimen sequenced was blood. The CDR3 nucleotides read TGTGCCACCAGTGACCCGGGACAGGGGACTGGAAACACCATATATTTT. This sequence encodes CATSDPGQGTGNTIYF.